A selection of T cell receptor beta chains follows, all from one sample in a study of resident and recirculating memory T cells in vitiligo. Here immunoSEQ multiplex PCR was the method, and the copy in TCRdb shows in-frame clones only, minus some. The repertoire holds about 45,000 clones, approximately 91% seen once, with roughly 4.7% in the top ten. The sample was blood. These receptors were taken from a male donor with vitiligo. Each CDR3 is given with its conserved first and last residue. D genes are given only for firm matches. Expanded clones get a size class; other rows say once, few or many, or leave the size out.

clone_size: -; v_call: TRBV23-1; j_call: TRBJ1-2; d_call: -; cdr3_nt: TGCGCCAGCTGCGGCGCGGCGACTAACTATGGCTACACCTTC; cdr3_aa: CASCGAATNYGYTF
clone_size: -; v_call: TRBV4-2; j_call: TRBJ1-5; d_call: TRBD1; cdr3_nt: TGTGCCAGCAGTCTAACAGGGGGGGGCAATCAGCCCCAGCATTTT; cdr3_aa: CASSLTGGGNQPQHF
clone_size: -; v_call: TRBV11-2; j_call: TRBJ1-1; d_call: -; cdr3_nt: TGTGCCAGCAGCCCCGGGGTCTTTAAAAACACTGAAGCTTTCTTT; cdr3_aa: CASSPGVFKNTEAFF
clone_size: once; v_call: TRBV4-3; j_call: TRBJ1-2; d_call: TRBD1; cdr3_nt: TGCGCCAGCAGCTCCACGGTGGGGGACAGAGTGTATGGCTACACCTTC; cdr3_aa: CASSSTVGDRVYGYTF
clone_size: once; v_call: TRBV5-5; j_call: TRBJ2-5; d_call: -; cdr3_nt: TGTGCCAGCAGCCCCCTCCTCGGCACAGGGCTGGAGACCCAGTACTTC; cdr3_aa: CASSPLLGTGLETQYF
clone_size: -; v_call: TRBV4-2; j_call: TRBJ1-6; d_call: TRBD1; cdr3_nt: TGTGCCAGCAGCCAGGGACAGAATTCACCCCTCCACTTT; cdr3_aa: CASSQGQNSPLHF
clone_size: once; v_call: TRBV7-2; j_call: TRBJ2-7; d_call: -; cdr3_nt: TGTGCCAGCAGCCGCGCGGGGAAAAAATCCTACGAGCAGTACTTC; cdr3_aa: CASSRAGKKSYEQYF
clone_size: -; v_call: TRBV15; j_call: TRBJ2-5; d_call: TRBD1; cdr3_nt: TGTGCCACCAGCCCGGGACAGGGGGCTGAGACCCAGTACTTC; cdr3_aa: CATSPGQGAETQYF
clone_size: once; v_call: TRBV30; j_call: TRBJ1-2; d_call: -; cdr3_nt: TGTGCCTGGAGCGTTCAAACGGGGGGCTACACCTTC; cdr3_aa: CAWSVQTGGYTF
clone_size: -; v_call: TRBV7-2; j_call: TRBJ2-3; d_call: TRBD1; cdr3_nt: TGTGCCAGCAGCTTAGCAACAGGGGCAGATACGCAGTATTTT; cdr3_aa: CASSLATGADTQYF
clone_size: -; v_call: TRBV6-5; j_call: TRBJ2-3; d_call: -; cdr3_nt: TGTGCCAGCAGTTACGGGCCGGTGACAGATACGCAGTATTTT; cdr3_aa: CASSYGPVTDTQYF
clone_size: -; v_call: TRBV6-4; j_call: TRBJ2-3; d_call: -; cdr3_nt: TGTGCCAGCAGTGACTCGGCTAGTCTCACAGATACGCAGTATTTT; cdr3_aa: CASSDSASLTDTQYF
clone_size: -; v_call: TRBV7-8; j_call: TRBJ1-6; d_call: TRBD1; cdr3_nt: TGTGCCAGCAGCCCAATCCAGGGGGGCATTTCACCCCTCCACTTT; cdr3_aa: CASSPIQGGISPLHF
clone_size: -; v_call: TRBV6-5; j_call: TRBJ2-7; d_call: -; cdr3_nt: TGTGCCAGCAGTTACCGAAGCACCTACGAGCAGTACTTC; cdr3_aa: CASSYRSTYEQYF
clone_size: -; v_call: TRBV7-2; j_call: TRBJ2-6; d_call: TRBD1; cdr3_nt: TGTGCCAGCAGCTTAGAGGGGACAGGGGAAGCCGGGGCCAACGTCCTGACTTTC; cdr3_aa: CASSLEGTGEAGANVLTF
clone_size: few; v_call: TRBV7-8; j_call: TRBJ2-4; d_call: TRBD1; cdr3_nt: TGTGCCAGCAGCCGGACAGGGGATATAGCCAAAAACATTCAGTACTTC; cdr3_aa: CASSRTGDIAKNIQYF
clone_size: -; v_call: TRBV5-1; j_call: TRBJ2-1; d_call: -; cdr3_nt: TGCGCCAGCAGCTTGAACATTGGCTCCTACAATGAGCAGTTCTTC; cdr3_aa: CASSLNIGSYNEQFF
clone_size: -; v_call: TRBV4-3; j_call: TRBJ2-5; d_call: TRBD1; cdr3_nt: TGCGCCAGCAGCCAGGGACAGGGAGGGGCCCAGTACTTC; cdr3_aa: CASSQGQGGAQYF
clone_size: -; v_call: TRBV5-1; j_call: TRBJ2-7; d_call: -; cdr3_nt: TGCGCCAGCAGCCCTCATTCGGAGGGGACAGCGTACTTC; cdr3_aa: CASSPHSEGTAYF
clone_size: -; v_call: TRBV18; j_call: TRBJ1-2; d_call: -; cdr3_nt: TGTGCCAGCTCACCACCGGCAGGGGACATTGGCTACACCTTC; cdr3_aa: CASSPPAGDIGYTF
clone_size: -; v_call: TRBV19; j_call: TRBJ1-1; d_call: -; cdr3_nt: TGTGCCACCTCGTCCCGTCTGAACACTGAAGCTTTCTTT; cdr3_aa: CATSSRLNTEAFF
clone_size: -; v_call: TRBV25-1; j_call: TRBJ1-2; d_call: -; cdr3_nt: TGTGCCAGCAGTGAACCAGGGTATGGCTACACCTTC; cdr3_aa: CASSEPGYGYTF
clone_size: -; v_call: TRBV5-5; j_call: TRBJ2-3; d_call: TRBD2; cdr3_nt: TGTGCCAGCAGCTCTGCGGGGGACCGATACGATACGCAGTATTTT; cdr3_aa: CASSSAGDRYDTQYF
clone_size: -; v_call: TRBV4-3; j_call: TRBJ1-2; d_call: -; cdr3_nt: TGCGCCAGCAGCCAATACCAGGGTAGTGGAAGGAATAACTATGGCTACACCTTC; cdr3_aa: CASSQYQGSGRNNYGYTF
clone_size: once; v_call: TRBV10-3; j_call: TRBJ1-1; d_call: -; cdr3_nt: TGTGCCATCAGTGAATCGGTAGAGAACACTGAAGCTTTCTTT; cdr3_aa: CAISESVENTEAFF
clone_size: -; v_call: TRBV5-1; j_call: TRBJ2-7; d_call: -; cdr3_nt: TGCGCCAGCAGCTTGGGAGGGAGTTCCTACGAGCAGTACTTC; cdr3_aa: CASSLGGSSYEQYF
clone_size: -; v_call: TRBV2; j_call: TRBJ2-1; d_call: -; cdr3_nt: TGTGCCAGCAGTGAACGGTGGTACAATGAGCAGTTCTTC; cdr3_aa: CASSERWYNEQFF
clone_size: -; v_call: TRBV19; j_call: TRBJ2-3; d_call: -; cdr3_nt: TGTGCCAGTAGTCCGACAGCTACCATGGAAGATACGCAGTATTTT; cdr3_aa: CASSPTATMEDTQYF
clone_size: -; v_call: TRBV30; j_call: TRBJ2-7; d_call: TRBD1; cdr3_nt: TGTGCCTGGATTGTCGGCGGGACAGGGGGTCCCCTCTTC; cdr3_aa: CAWIVGGTGGPLF
clone_size: -; v_call: TRBV29-1; j_call: TRBJ1-2; d_call: TRBD1; cdr3_nt: TGCAGCGCCCTCGGACAGGGGGAGGGCTACACCTTC; cdr3_aa: CSALGQGEGYTF
clone_size: -; v_call: TRBV7-8; j_call: TRBJ2-7; d_call: TRBD2; cdr3_nt: TGTGCCAGCAGCTTAGCGACGACTAGCGGGTTTGCAGCCTACGAGCAGTACTTC; cdr3_aa: CASSLATTSGFAAYEQYF
clone_size: -; v_call: TRBV12-5; j_call: TRBJ1-2; d_call: -; cdr3_nt: TGTGCTAGTGGTCTCCACGAGGGGGGGCGTGATGGCTACACCTTC; cdr3_aa: CASGLHEGGRDGYTF
clone_size: once; v_call: TRBV7-2; j_call: TRBJ1-5; d_call: TRBD1; cdr3_nt: TGTGCCAGCGGGACAGGGTACAATCAGCCCCAGCATTTT; cdr3_aa: CASGTGYNQPQHF
clone_size: -; v_call: TRBV2; j_call: TRBJ1-2; d_call: TRBD1; cdr3_nt: TGTGCCAGCACCGGGACAGTCTATGGCTACACCTTC; cdr3_aa: CASTGTVYGYTF
clone_size: -; v_call: TRBV19; j_call: TRBJ1-2; d_call: TRBD1; cdr3_nt: TGTGCCAGTAGTATTTGGGGACAGATCTTCTATGGCTACACCTTC; cdr3_aa: CASSIWGQIFYGYTF
clone_size: -; v_call: TRBV19; j_call: TRBJ1-5; d_call: -; cdr3_nt: TGTGCCAGTAGTATAGGTATTAGCAATCAGCCCCAGCATTTT; cdr3_aa: CASSIGISNQPQHF
clone_size: -; v_call: TRBV9; j_call: TRBJ2-7; d_call: -; cdr3_nt: TGTGCCAGCAGCGTAGGTGTACAGGCGTACGAGCAGTACTTC; cdr3_aa: CASSVGVQAYEQYF
clone_size: -; v_call: TRBV7-2; j_call: TRBJ1-2; d_call: -; cdr3_nt: TGTGCCAGCAGCTCACCCCGCAGGGTCGAGGATGGCTACACCTTC; cdr3_aa: CASSSPRRVEDGYTF
clone_size: -; v_call: TRBV13; j_call: TRBJ2-1; d_call: TRBD2; cdr3_nt: TGTGCCAGCAGCTTAGTTGGGCTAGCGGGGGGCAATGAGCAGTTCTTC; cdr3_aa: CASSLVGLAGGNEQFF
clone_size: -; v_call: TRBV5-1; j_call: TRBJ1-6; d_call: -; cdr3_nt: TGCGCCAGCAGCTTTGCGGAGATGGATAATTCACCCCTCCACTTT; cdr3_aa: CASSFAEMDNSPLHF
clone_size: -; v_call: TRBV5-6; j_call: TRBJ2-5; d_call: -; cdr3_nt: TGTGCCAGCAGCTTGGATCTCGGGGGACCGGGAGAGACCCAGTACTTC; cdr3_aa: CASSLDLGGPGETQYF
clone_size: -; v_call: TRBV5-6; j_call: TRBJ1-3; d_call: -; cdr3_nt: TGTGCCAGCAGCCGGCAGGGGAACACCATATATTTT; cdr3_aa: CASSRQGNTIYF
clone_size: -; v_call: TRBV7-2; j_call: TRBJ2-4; d_call: -; cdr3_nt: TGTGCCAGCAGCTTAGCGCTGGGGCCCCCAGAGAACATTCAGTACTTC; cdr3_aa: CASSLALGPPENIQYF
clone_size: -; v_call: TRBV5-1; j_call: TRBJ2-1; d_call: -; cdr3_nt: TGCGCCAGCAGCTTGGAACTATTCAATGAGCAGTTCTTC; cdr3_aa: CASSLELFNEQFF
clone_size: few; v_call: TRBV7-2; j_call: TRBJ1-2; d_call: -; cdr3_nt: TGTGCCAGCCTAACGGGGGGCTACACCTTC; cdr3_aa: CASLTGGYTF
clone_size: -; v_call: TRBV6-5; j_call: TRBJ2-2; d_call: -; cdr3_nt: TGTGCCAGCAGTTATCTCTCAGGGGTGGGCGGGGAGCTGTTTTTT; cdr3_aa: CASSYLSGVGGELFF
clone_size: -; v_call: TRBV29-1; j_call: TRBJ1-2; d_call: TRBD1; cdr3_nt: TGCAGCGGCTTGGACAGGGGGCGCTTAGACTACACCTTC; cdr3_aa: CSGLDRGRLDYTF
clone_size: -; v_call: TRBV7-9; j_call: TRBJ1-5; d_call: -; cdr3_nt: TGTGCCAGCAGCCGCGACAGTCGCAATCAGCCCCAGCATTTT; cdr3_aa: CASSRDSRNQPQHF
clone_size: -; v_call: TRBV5-1; j_call: TRBJ1-3; d_call: -; cdr3_nt: TGCGCCAGCAGCTTAGGGGTCCCGGGGGGAACTGGAAACACCATATATTTT; cdr3_aa: CASSLGVPGGTGNTIYF
clone_size: -; v_call: TRBV7-7; j_call: TRBJ2-1; d_call: TRBD1; cdr3_nt: TGTGCTAGCAGCCCGGGACAGAGCTACAATGAGCAGTTCTTC; cdr3_aa: CASSPGQSYNEQFF
clone_size: -; v_call: TRBV7-3; j_call: TRBJ1-1; d_call: -; cdr3_nt: TGTGCCAGCAGGTCGCAACAGGGTAGAGGCGCTGAAGCTTTCTTT; cdr3_aa: CASRSQQGRGAEAFF
clone_size: once; v_call: TRBV7-9; j_call: TRBJ1-2; d_call: TRBD1; cdr3_nt: TGTGCCAGCAGCCCCGGGGACAGGGGACACTATGGCTACACCTTC; cdr3_aa: CASSPGDRGHYGYTF
clone_size: once; v_call: TRBV5-5; j_call: TRBJ1-5; d_call: TRBD1; cdr3_nt: TGTGCCAGCAGCGAATTTTCGGGGACAGGGAATCAGCCCCAGCATTTT; cdr3_aa: CASSEFSGTGNQPQHF
clone_size: -; v_call: TRBV4-1; j_call: TRBJ2-4; d_call: -; cdr3_nt: TGCGCCAGCAGCCGACAGGAAGACATTCAGTACTTC; cdr3_aa: CASSRQEDIQYF
clone_size: -; v_call: TRBV5-1; j_call: TRBJ2-4; d_call: TRBD1; cdr3_nt: TGCGCCAGCAGCTTGGGCGGGACAGGGGGCGAAAACATTCAGTACTTC; cdr3_aa: CASSLGGTGGENIQYF